These 16 T cell receptor beta chains originate from one sample sequenced in a study of T-cell reconstitution after alpha-beta-depleted transplantation in children (dated by TCRdb to about 2016). Receptors were amplified or captured by PCR. The run used an Illumina HiSeq 2500. TCR libraries were prepared with molecular barcoding, using unique molecular identifiers to normalize TCRbeta repertoire quantification. TCRdb trimmed the raw reads at Q25, called clones with MiXCR and kept productive beta chains. CDR3 protein duplicates are merged, each entry listing the most common genes and DNA. The table for this sample lists some 530,000 distinct CDR3 sequences; under 15% of them were counted only once. The top ten clonotypes cover 5% to 6% of the sample. The material sequenced was PBMCs from the stem cell graft donor, taken from the stem cell graft. The receptors come from a human donor who donated a stem cell graft to a child with combined immunodeficiency.

This clonotype was observed at least ten times. This chain connects TRBV4-3 to TRBJ2-7; unclear D gene. The germline V gene has CDR1 LGHNA and CDR2 YSLEER. This CDR3 contains 15 residues. Between the trimmed V and J ends, which lost 1 base and 0 bases, there was a span of 10 bases. As DNA, the CDR3 is TGCGCCAGCAGCCAAGTGGCCCTAAGCTCCTACGAGCAGTACTTC. Protein sequence: CASSQVALSSYEQYF.

This clonotype was found many times. This chain links TRBV12-3 or TRBV12-4 with TRBJ2-3; TRBD2 matches 10 bases. Trimming at V came to 3 bases and at J to 6 bases, leaving 6 bases not matched to a gene. The CDR3 spans 15 residues. The CDR3 loop reads CASSLGLARGDTQYF. The CDR3, as DNA: TGTGCCAGCAGTTTGGGACTAGCGCGGGGGGATACGCAGTATTTT.

On this clonotype itself: This clone may be a read error of a much larger clone one base away. The chain is built from TRBV14 and TRBJ1-1; D may be TRBD1 (6 bases). Germline V gene data show CDR1 as SGHDN and CDR2 as FVKESK. The length of the CDR3 is 11 residues. The ends were cut back, 10 bases at V and 5 bases at J, with 11 bases in the middle. The CDR3 nucleotides read TGTGCCATCAGGAGGGGGACTGAAGCTTTCTTT. It translates to CAIRRGTEAFF.

This chain joins TRBV6-1 and TRBJ1-1; the D is unclear. The CDR3 has 13 residues. CDR1 is MNHNS and CDR2 is SASEGT in the germline V gene. Between the trimmed V and J ends, which lost 7 bases and 0 bases, there was a span of 9 bases. CDR3 in DNA: TGTGCCAGCACTGGACCCCTGAACACTGAAGCTTTCTTT. This encodes CASTGPLNTEAFF.

This clonotype was seen at least ten times. The genes are TRBV24-1 and TRBJ1-2, with 9 bases lining up with TRBD1. The CDR3 totals 15 residues. CDR1 KGHDR and CDR2 SFDVKD come from the germline V gene. With V trimmed by 4 bases and J by 4 bases, 6 bases remained unmatched. This CDR3 is CATSDPGQGAYGYTF. Here the CDR3 DNA reads TGTGCCACCAGTGACCCGGGACAGGGTGCCTATGGCTACACCTTC.

This clonotype was counted only a few times. The CDR3: CASSPAFGVSSYEQYF. The CDR3 nucleotides are TGTGCCAGCAGCCCGGCGTTTGGTGTTAGCTCCTACGAGCAGTACTTC. The chain combines TRBV11-2 with TRBJ2-7; D gene uncertain. Germline loops: CDR1 SGHAT, CDR2 FQNNGV. With 5 bases removed from V and 0 bases from J, the gap between germline ends came to 17 bases. The length of the CDR3 is 16 residues.

This chain links TRBV6-1 with TRBJ2-3; D not certain. The length of the CDR3 is 11 residues. Germline V gene data show CDR1 as MNHNS and CDR2 as SASEGT. The V end was cut by 7 bases, the J end by 7 bases, with 9 bases between. CDR3 bases: TGTGCCAGCATACTTACCCATACGCAGTATTTT. Amino acid sequence: CASILTHTQYF.

This clonotype turned up a few times. This rearrangement joins TRBV20-1 to TRBJ1-2; 9 bases are shared with TRBD1. Germline V lookup: CDR1 DFQATT, CDR2 SNEGSKA (reference sequence). The CDR3 is 14 residues long. V shed 3 bases and J 0 bases; nucleotides not matched to a gene: 2. The CDR3 protein is CSARRDRANYGYTF. The CDR3 DNA follows: TGCAGTGCTAGGAGGGACAGGGCTAACTATGGCTACACCTTC.

The chain carries TRBV29-1 and TRBJ1-1; possible D gene TRBD1, 5 bases. Germline CDR1 and CDR2: SQVTM and ANQGSEA. V was cut by 0 bases and J by 6 bases, with 14 bases left in between. The CDR3 is 14 residues long. CDR3 sequence reads: CSVEDSPGGAEAFF. CDR3 nucleotide sequence: TGCAGCGTTGAAGATAGCCCCGGGGGGGCTGAAGCTTTCTTT.

The chain joins TRBV6-5 to TRBJ2-3; TRBD2 aligns across 10 bases. The CDR3 has 14 residues. CDR1 is MNHEY, CDR2 SVGAGI, per germline. J lost 6 bases, V lost 2 bases, and 2 bases had no gene match. CDR3 in amino acids: CASSYLAGADTQYF. For the CDR3, the DNA is TGTGCCAGCAGTTACCTAGCGGGAGCGGATACGCAGTATTTT.

The genes are TRBV3-1 and TRBJ2-2; 9 nucleotides line up with TRBD2. The CDR3 has 17 residues. CDR1 and CDR2 (germline): LGHDT, YNNKEL (reference sequence). V gave up 1 base and J gave up 0 bases; unmatched junction bases: 3. The CDR3: CASSQVVAGANTGELFF. In DNA, the CDR3 is TGTGCCAGCAGCCAAGTGGTAGCGGGGGCGAACACCGGGGAGCTGTTTTTT.

This clonotype has a single count. DNA for the CDR3: TGTGCCAGTAGGATGCGGCCTGTGAGGAGCACCGGGGAGCTGTTTTTT. It is translated as CASRMRPVRSTGELFF. This chain links TRBV19 with TRBJ2-2; D call uncertain. Trimming removed 6 bases at V and 4 bases at J, with 18 bases between. Germline values: CDR1 LNHDA, CDR2 SQIVND (reference sequence). This CDR3 region has 16 residues.

There are a few counts of this clonotype. The chain joins TRBV4-2 to TRBJ1-5; D ambiguous. CDR1 and CDR2 (germline): LGHNA, YNFKEQ. The V end lost 3 bases, the J end lost 1 base, and 7 bases lay between the germline ends. The CDR3 length is 14 residues. CDR3 sequence reads: CASSHGRSNQPQHF. In DNA form, the CDR3 reads TGTGCCAGCAGCCACGGCAGAAGCAATCAGCCCCAGCATTTT.

The table lists this clonotype with many counts. The rearrangement uses TRBV7-9 and TRBJ2-5, with D unresolved. Deletions cut 2 bases from V and 3 bases from J, with 7 bases between. Germline-derived CDR1 and CDR2 are SEHNR and FQNEAQ (reference sequence). CDR3 length equals 13 residues. CDR3 DNA sequence: TGTGCCAGCAGCTTATCTACCGAAGAGACCCAGTACTTC. It codes for CASSLSTEETQYF.

This clonotype showed up many times. This chain connects TRBV6-1 to TRBJ2-1, with 15 nucleotides matching TRBD2. Germline-derived CDR1 and CDR2 are MNHNS and SASEGT. This CDR3 spans 17 amino acids. The trim removed 2 bases at V and 8 bases at J, leaving 7 bases unmatched. The CDR3 sequence: CASSEPGLAGGVDEQFF. The DNA for the CDR3 is TGTGCCAGCAGTGAACCGGGACTAGCGGGGGGAGTAGATGAGCAGTTCTTC.

This rearrangement joins TRBV13 to TRBJ1-1; 8 positions match TRBD1. Germline V gives CDR1 PRHDT, CDR2 FYEKMQ (reference sequence). The CDR3 extends over 14 amino acids. Trimming at V came to 5 bases and at J to 5 bases, leaving 7 bases not matched to a gene. For the CDR3, the DNA is TGTGCCAGCAGCGTGACAGGGGAGGTTACTGAAGCTTTCTTT. Protein product: CASSVTGEVTEAFF.